One T cell receptor (beta chain) is described in this entry. Its antigen is still unknown. The CDR3 is made up of 17 amino acids. The V gene end was trimmed by 5 bases and the J gene end by 0 bases; junction bases not matched to a gene: 11. Germline-derived CDR1 and CDR2 are MDHEN and SYDVKM. The data are from a study of cytomegalovirus exposure and HLA in healthy donors. Findings and limits, study-wide: The likely explanation for a cluster of highly shared sequence variants was sequencing artifact. In a later analysis, HLA-associated beta chains showed higher expansion and lower generation probabilities than comparable chains. Reports indicated that the classifier achieved high specificity and sensitivity in diagnosing cytomegalovirus status.

Although they were nominally healthy when sampled, donors likely had unrecorded immune exposures. The PCR contained 60 Vbeta and 13 Jbeta primers. Sequencing used immunoSEQ multiplex PCR; TCRdb keeps in-frame clones, though not all of them. The repertoire holds approximately 280,000 clones, roughly 85% seen once, with around 4% in the top ten. This TCR was sampled from a man aged 40-49 years in good health and CMV-seropositive. The chain couples TRBV28 to TRBJ2-7; TRBD2 agrees at 9 bases. Input material: PBMCs. The CDR3 protein is CASSPFLLAGNSYEQYF. In DNA, the CDR3 is TGTGCCAGCAGTCCGTTCCTACTAGCGGGTAACTCCTACGAGCAGTACTTC.